This is a list of T cell receptor beta chains from one sample in a study of T cell responses to AZD1222 COVID-19 vaccine. The data were produced by immunoSEQ multiplex PCR, yet TCRdb's version contains in-frame clones alone and is incomplete. This sample has roughly 170,000 clones, with about 91% found just once. The starting material was peripheral blood, obtained on day 0 of AZD1222 vaccination. The receptors shown here come from an adult in good health. The CDR3 runs from the conserved cysteine through the conserved F or W. D genes are given only for firm matches. Rows give clone size only sometimes, using once, few, many, or a class for an expanded clone.

d_call,j_call,v_call,clone_size,cdr3_nt,cdr3_aa
NA,TRBJ2-1,TRBV11-2,NA,TGTGCCAGCAGCGCGCCCGGGACCGTAGGGGACAATGAGCAGTTCTTC,CASSAPGTVGDNEQFF
TRBD2,TRBJ2-2,TRBV11-3,NA,TGTGCCAGCAGCTTCCTAGCGGGTCGAGGGACCGGGGAGCTGTTTTTT,CASSFLAGRGTGELFF
NA,TRBJ1-3,TRBV30,NA,TGTGCCTGGAGTGTAAGCGCTGCTGGAAACACCATATATTTT,CAWSVSAAGNTIYF
TRBD1,TRBJ1-1,TRBV5-1,NA,TGCGCCAGCAGCTTCCAGGGGGCGACAGGGGGCGCTGGGACTGAAGCTTTCTTT,CASSFQGATGGAGTEAFF
NA,TRBJ2-7,TRBV6-5,once,TGTGCCAGCAGTAACAGGGTCCCCCCGTACGAGCAGTACTTC,CASSNRVPPYEQYF
NA,TRBJ2-2,TRBV5-1,NA,TGCGCCAGCAGCTTAAAAGGGGACACCGGGGAGCTGTTTTTT,CASSLKGDTGELFF
NA,TRBJ1-1,TRBV19,NA,TGTGCCAGTAGTCGAAGTGAGGCCATGCTTAATGAAGCTTTCTTT,CASSRSEAMLNEAFF
NA,TRBJ2-7,TRBV5-1,NA,TGCGCCAGCAGCTTTCACCACGACGAGCAGTACTTC,CASSFHHDEQYF
TRBD2,TRBJ2-2,TRBV29-1,NA,TGCAGCGTTGGGGGTAGCGGGAGGGGTTTGAACACCGGGGAGCTGTTTTTT,CSVGGSGRGLNTGELFF
TRBD1,TRBJ2-7,TRBV6-1,NA,TGTGCCAGCAGTGAATCGACAGGGAAGAACGAGCAGTACTTC,CASSESTGKNEQYF
NA,TRBJ2-3,TRBV27,NA,TGTGCCAGCAGTCCGCCGGGGGGCACAGATACGCAGTATTTT,CASSPPGGTDTQYF
TRBD1,TRBJ1-2,TRBV9,NA,TGTGCCAGCAGCGTAGGGTCGGGACAGCCTAACTATGGCTACACCTTC,CASSVGSGQPNYGYTF
TRBD1,TRBJ1-1,TRBV19,NA,TGTGCCAGTACTACTACAGGGGGCGCAATGAGCACTGAAGCTTTCTTT,CASTTTGGAMSTEAFF
NA,TRBJ1-4,TRBV28,NA,TGTGCCAGCAGTTTTGGGGTCCGTGAAAAACTGTTTTTT,CASSFGVREKLFF
NA,TRBJ1-6,TRBV28,NA,TGTGCCAGCAGCCGCCGAACCCGGGCCCAGAGCTCCTATAATTCACCCCTCCACTTT,CASSRRTRAQSSYNSPLHF
NA,TRBJ1-2,TRBV19,NA,TGTGCCAGTACCACTGGCGGGATCTATGGCTACACCTTC,CASTTGGIYGYTF
NA,TRBJ1-2,TRBV27,NA,TGTGCCAGCAGTACACCTTGGGGGTATGGCTACACCTTC,CASSTPWGYGYTF
TRBD1,TRBJ1-6,TRBV9,NA,TGTGCCAGCAGCGTAGAACAGGGACAGAATTCACCCCTCCACTTT,CASSVEQGQNSPLHF
NA,TRBJ1-1,TRBV19,NA,TGTGCCAGTAGTATGGGTCGTGGGGCGAACACTGAAGCTTTCTTT,CASSMGRGANTEAFF
TRBD2,TRBJ2-7,TRBV27,NA,TGTGCCAGCAGTTTAAAACTAGCGGGAGGGGCCTACGAGCAGTACTTC,CASSLKLAGGAYEQYF
TRBD2,TRBJ2-1,TRBV5-1,NA,TGCGCCAGTCATAAGACTAGCGGATACAATGAGCAGTTCTTC,CASHKTSGYNEQFF
NA,TRBJ2-7,TRBV7-2,NA,TGTGCCAGCAGCTTAGATTTCTTGGGGGGGCTCGACGAGCAGTACTTC,CASSLDFLGGLDEQYF